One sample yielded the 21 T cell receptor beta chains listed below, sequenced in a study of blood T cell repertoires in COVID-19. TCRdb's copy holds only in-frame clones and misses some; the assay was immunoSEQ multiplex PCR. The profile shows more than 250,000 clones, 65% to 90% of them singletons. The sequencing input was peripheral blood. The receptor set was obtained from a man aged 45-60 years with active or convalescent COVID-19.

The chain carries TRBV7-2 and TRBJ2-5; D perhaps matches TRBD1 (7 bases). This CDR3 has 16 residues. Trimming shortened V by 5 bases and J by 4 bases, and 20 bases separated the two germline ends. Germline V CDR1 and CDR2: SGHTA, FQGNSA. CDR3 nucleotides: TGTGCCAGCAGCCTCAGTCTGGCAGGGGGGCGAGAGACCCAGTACTTC. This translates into CASSLSLAGGRETQYF.

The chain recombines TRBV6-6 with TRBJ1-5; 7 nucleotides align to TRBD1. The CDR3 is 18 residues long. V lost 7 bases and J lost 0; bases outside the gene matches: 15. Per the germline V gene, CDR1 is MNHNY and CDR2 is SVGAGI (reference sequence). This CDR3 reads CASTRVLRGRNSNQPQHF. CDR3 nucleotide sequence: TGTGCCAGCACTCGGGTTTTGAGGGGGCGGAATAGCAATCAGCCCCAGCATTTT.

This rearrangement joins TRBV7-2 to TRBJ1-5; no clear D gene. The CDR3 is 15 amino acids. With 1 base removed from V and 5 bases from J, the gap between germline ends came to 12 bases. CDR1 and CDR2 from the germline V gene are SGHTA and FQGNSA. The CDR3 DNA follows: TGTGCCAGCAGCTTAGGACCCTACGCGGATCAGCCCCAGCATTTT. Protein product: CASSLGPYADQPQHF.

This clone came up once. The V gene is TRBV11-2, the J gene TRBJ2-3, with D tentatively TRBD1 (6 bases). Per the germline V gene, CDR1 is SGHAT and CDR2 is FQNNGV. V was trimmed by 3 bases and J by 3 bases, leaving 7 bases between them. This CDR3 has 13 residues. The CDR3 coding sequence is TGTGCCAGCAGCTTGGACAGTACAGATACGCAGTATTTT. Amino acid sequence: CASSLDSTDTQYF.

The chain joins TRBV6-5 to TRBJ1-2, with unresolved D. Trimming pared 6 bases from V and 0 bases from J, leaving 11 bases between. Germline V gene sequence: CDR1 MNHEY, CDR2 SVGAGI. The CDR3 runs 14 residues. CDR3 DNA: TGTGCCAGCAGAACTGACGGAGCTAACTATGGCTACACCTTC. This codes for CASRTDGANYGYTF.

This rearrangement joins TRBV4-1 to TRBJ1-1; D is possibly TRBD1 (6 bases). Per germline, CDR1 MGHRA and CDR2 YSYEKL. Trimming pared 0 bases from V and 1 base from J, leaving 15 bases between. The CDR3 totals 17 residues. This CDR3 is CASSQEGTIRANTEAFF. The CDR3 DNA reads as TGCGCCAGCAGCCAAGAAGGGACAATCCGGGCGAACACTGAAGCTTTCTTT.

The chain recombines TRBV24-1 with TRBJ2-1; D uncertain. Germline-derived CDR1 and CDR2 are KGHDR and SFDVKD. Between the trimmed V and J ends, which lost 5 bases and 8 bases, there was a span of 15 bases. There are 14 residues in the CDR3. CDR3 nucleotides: TGTGCCACCAGTGGGGCCGGCACGGTGGATGAGCAGTTCTTC. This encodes CATSGAGTVDEQFF.

The CDR3 sequence is CASILPEALSKAGELSGANVLTF. The CDR3 DNA sequence: TGTGCCAGCATCCTCCCTGAGGCCCTTTCTAAAGCGGGAGAGCTCTCTGGGGCCAACGTCCTGACTTTC. V gene TRBV2 combines with J gene TRBJ2-6, with 8 positions matching TRBD2. The germline V gene encodes CDR1 SNHLY and CDR2 FYNNEI. With 7 bases clipped from V and 0 bases from J, the junction kept 26 bases outside the gene matches. This CDR3 has 23 residues.

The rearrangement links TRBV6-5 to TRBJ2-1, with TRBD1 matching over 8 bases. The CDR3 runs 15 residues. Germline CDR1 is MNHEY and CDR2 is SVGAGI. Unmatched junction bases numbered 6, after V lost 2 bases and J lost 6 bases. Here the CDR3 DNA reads TGTGCCAGCAGTTACGGACAGGGTTTTGGCAATGAGCAGTTCTTC. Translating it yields CASSYGQGFGNEQFF.

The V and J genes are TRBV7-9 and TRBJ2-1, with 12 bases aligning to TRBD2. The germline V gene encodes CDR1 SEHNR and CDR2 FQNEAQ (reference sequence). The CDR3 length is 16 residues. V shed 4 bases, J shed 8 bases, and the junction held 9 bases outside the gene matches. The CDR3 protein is CASSSPSGRAGDEQFF. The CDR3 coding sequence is TGTGCCAGCAGCTCACCTAGCGGGAGGGCTGGGGATGAGCAGTTCTTC.

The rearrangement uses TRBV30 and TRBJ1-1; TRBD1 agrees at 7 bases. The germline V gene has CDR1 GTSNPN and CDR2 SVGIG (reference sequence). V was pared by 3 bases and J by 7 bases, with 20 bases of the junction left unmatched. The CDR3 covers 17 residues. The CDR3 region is CAWRGGKSGQARVEAFF. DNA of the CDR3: TGTGCCTGGAGGGGAGGCAAATCCGGACAGGCGCGAGTTGAAGCTTTCTTT.

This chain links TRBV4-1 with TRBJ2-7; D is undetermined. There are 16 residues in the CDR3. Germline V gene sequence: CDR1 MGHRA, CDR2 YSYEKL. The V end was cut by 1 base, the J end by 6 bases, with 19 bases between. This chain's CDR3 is CASSQGGQVPYAEQYF. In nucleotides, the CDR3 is TGCGCCAGCAGCCAAGGTGGCCAAGTACCTTACGCCGAGCAGTACTTC.

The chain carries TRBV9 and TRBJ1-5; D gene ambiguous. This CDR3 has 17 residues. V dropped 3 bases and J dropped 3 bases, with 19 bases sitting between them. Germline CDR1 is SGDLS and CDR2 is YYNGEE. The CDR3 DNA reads TGTGCCAGCAGCGCCCATTTTTTGAGGTCTTACAATCAGCCCCAGCATTTT. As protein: CASSAHFLRSYNQPQHF.

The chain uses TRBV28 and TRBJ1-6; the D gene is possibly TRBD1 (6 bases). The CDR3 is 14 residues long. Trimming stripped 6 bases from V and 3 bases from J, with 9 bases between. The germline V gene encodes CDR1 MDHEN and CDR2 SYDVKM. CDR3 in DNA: TGTGCCAGCAGGACGACAGGCTATAATTCACCCCTCCACTTT. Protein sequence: CASRTTGYNSPLHF.

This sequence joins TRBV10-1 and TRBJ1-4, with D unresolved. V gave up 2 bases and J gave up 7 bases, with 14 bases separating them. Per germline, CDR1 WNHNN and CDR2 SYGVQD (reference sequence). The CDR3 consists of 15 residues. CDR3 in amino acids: CASSESGVFGEKLFF. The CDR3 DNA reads TGCGCCAGCAGTGAGAGCGGGGTTTTTGGTGAAAAACTGTTTTTT.

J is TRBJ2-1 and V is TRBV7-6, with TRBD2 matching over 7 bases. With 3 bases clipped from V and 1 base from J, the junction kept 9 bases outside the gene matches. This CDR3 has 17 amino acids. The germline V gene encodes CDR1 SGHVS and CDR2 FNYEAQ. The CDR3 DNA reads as TGTGCCAGCAGCTTCCGATCCCCGCGGGGGTCCTACAATGAGCAGTTCTTC. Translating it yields CASSFRSPRGSYNEQFF.

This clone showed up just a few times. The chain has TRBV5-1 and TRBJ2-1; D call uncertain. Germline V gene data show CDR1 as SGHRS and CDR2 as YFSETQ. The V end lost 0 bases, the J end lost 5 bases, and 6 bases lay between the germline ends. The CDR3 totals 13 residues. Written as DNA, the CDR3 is TGCGCCAGCAGCTTGGAAAATAACAATGAGCAGTTCTTC. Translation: CASSLENNNEQFF.

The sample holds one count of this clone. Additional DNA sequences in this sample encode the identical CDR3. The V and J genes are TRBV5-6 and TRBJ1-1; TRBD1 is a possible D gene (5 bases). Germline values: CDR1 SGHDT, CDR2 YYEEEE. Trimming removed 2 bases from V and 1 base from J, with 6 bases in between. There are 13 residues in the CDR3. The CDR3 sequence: CASSLGANTEAFF. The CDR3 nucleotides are TGTGCCAGCAGCTTAGGGGCGAACACTGAAGCTTTCTTT.

This CDR3 reads CASSFRQGRNEQFF. DNA for the CDR3: TGTGCCAGCAGCTTCCGGCAGGGTCGCAATGAGCAGTTCTTC. V is TRBV5-4 and J is TRBJ2-1; a weak D match, TRBD1 (5 bases). The length of the CDR3 is 14 residues. The germline CDR1 and CDR2 sequences are SGHNT and YYREEE (reference sequence). The V gene lost 2 bases and the J gene lost 6 bases, with 12 bases spanning the gap.

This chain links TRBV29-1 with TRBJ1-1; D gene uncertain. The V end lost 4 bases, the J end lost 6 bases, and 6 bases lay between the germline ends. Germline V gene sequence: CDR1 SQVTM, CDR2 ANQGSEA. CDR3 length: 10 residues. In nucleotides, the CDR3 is TGCAGCGTTGGTTCCGCTGAAGCTTTCTTT. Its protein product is CSVGSAEAFF.

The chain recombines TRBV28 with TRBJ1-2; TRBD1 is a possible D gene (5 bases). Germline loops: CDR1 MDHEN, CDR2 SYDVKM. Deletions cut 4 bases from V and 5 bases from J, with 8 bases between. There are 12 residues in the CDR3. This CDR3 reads CASSSRQYGYTF. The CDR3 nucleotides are TGTGCCAGCAGTTCCCGACAGTATGGCTACACCTTC.